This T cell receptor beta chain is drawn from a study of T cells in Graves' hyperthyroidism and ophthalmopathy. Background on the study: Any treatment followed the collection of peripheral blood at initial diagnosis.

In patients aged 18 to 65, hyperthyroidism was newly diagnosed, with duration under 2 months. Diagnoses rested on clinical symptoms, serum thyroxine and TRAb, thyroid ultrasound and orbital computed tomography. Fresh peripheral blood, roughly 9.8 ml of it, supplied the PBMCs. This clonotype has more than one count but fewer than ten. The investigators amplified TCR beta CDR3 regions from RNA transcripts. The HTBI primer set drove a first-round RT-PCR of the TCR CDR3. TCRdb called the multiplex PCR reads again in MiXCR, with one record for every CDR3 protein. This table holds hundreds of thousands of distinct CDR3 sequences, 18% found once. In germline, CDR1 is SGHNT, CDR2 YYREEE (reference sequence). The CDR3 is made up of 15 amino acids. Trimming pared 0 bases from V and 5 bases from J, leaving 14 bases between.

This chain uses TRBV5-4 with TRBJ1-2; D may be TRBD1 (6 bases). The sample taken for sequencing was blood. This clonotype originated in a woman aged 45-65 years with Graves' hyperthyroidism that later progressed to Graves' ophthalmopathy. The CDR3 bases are TGTGCCAGCAGCTTGGGCCAGGGGCAGGGGTATGGCTACACCTTC. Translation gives CASSLGQGQGYGYTF. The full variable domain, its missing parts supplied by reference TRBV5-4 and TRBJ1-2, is ETGVTQSPTHLIKTRGQQVTLRCSSQSGHNTVSWYQQALGQGPQFIFQYYREEENGRGNFPPRFSGLQFPNYSSELNVNALELDDSALYLCASSLGQGQGYGYTFGSGTRLTVV.